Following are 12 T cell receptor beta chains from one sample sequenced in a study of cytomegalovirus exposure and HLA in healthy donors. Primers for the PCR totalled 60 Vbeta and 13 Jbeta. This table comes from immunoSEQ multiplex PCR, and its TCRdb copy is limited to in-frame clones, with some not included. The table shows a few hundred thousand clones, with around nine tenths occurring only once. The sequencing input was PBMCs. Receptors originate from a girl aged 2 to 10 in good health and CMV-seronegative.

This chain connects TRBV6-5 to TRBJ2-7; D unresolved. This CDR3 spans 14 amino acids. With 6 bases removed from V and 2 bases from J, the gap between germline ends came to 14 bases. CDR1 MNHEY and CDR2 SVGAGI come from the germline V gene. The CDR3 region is CASSPAGSPYEQYF. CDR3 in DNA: TGTGCCAGCAGCCCTGCCGGGTCCCCCTACGAGCAGTACTTC.

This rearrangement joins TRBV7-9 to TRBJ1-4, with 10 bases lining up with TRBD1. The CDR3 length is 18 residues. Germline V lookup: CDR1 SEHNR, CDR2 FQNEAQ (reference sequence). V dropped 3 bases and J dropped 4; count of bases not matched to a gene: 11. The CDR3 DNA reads TGTGCCAGCAGCTTGGGACAGGGGACCGGATCCCTTAATGAAAAACTGTTTTTT. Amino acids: CASSLGQGTGSLNEKLFF.

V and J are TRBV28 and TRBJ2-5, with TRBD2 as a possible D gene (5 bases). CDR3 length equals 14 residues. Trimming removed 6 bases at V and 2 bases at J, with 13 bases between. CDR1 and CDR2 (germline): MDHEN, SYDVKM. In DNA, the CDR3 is TGTGCCAGCAGCCGTACTCCGGGACAAGAGACCCAGTACTTC. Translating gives CASSRTPGQETQYF.

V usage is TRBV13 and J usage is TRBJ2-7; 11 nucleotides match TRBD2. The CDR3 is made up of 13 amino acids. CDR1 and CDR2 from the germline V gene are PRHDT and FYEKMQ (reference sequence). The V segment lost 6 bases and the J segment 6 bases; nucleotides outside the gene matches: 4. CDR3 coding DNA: TGTGCCAGCAGTTCCCTAGCGGGAGGCGAGCAGTACTTC. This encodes CASSSLAGGEQYF.

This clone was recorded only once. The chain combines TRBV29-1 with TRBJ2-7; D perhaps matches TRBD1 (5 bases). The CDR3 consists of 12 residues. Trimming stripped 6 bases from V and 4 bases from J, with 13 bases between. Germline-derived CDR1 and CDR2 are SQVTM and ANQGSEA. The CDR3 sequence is CSVLWGQYEQYF. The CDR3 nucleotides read TGCAGCGTGCTGTGGGGCCAATACGAGCAGTACTTC.

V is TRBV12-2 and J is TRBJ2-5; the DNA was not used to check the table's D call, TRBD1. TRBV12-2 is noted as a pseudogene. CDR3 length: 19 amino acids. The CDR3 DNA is TGTGCAAGTCGCCGCCGGAAGACAGGGACCCTTTGCGTCCAAGAGACCCAGTACTTC. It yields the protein CASRRRKTGTLCVQETQYF.

The DNA of the CDR3 is TGTGCCAGCATCTCGCCGGGTGAGCAGTACTTC. Translated: CASISPGEQYF. The V gene is TRBV28, the J gene TRBJ2-7, with D uncertain. The V gene's germline CDR1 is MDHEN and CDR2 SYDVKM. V was trimmed by 7 bases and J by 7 bases, leaving 11 bases between them. The CDR3 runs 11 residues.

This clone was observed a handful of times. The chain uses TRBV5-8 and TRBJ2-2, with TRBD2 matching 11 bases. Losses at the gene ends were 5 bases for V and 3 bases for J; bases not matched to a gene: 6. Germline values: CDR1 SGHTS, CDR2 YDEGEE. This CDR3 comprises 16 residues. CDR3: CASRRTSGGYTGELFF. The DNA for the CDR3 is TGTGCCAGCAGGCGCACTAGCGGGGGATACACCGGGGAGCTGTTTTTT.

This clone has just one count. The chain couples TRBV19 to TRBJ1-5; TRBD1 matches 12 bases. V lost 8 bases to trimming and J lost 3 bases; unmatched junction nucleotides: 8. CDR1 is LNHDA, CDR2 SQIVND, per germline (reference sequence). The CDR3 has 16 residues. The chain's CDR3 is CASGARDRGLNQPQHF. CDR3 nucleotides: TGTGCCAGTGGAGCCCGGGACAGGGGGCTCAATCAGCCCCAGCATTTT.

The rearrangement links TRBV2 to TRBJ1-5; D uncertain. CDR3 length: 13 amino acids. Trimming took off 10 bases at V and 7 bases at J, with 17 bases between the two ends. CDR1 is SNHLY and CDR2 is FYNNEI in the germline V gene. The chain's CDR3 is CATKSDPGQPQHF. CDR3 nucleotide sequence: TGTGCCACCAAATCGGACCCGGGGCAGCCCCAGCATTTT.

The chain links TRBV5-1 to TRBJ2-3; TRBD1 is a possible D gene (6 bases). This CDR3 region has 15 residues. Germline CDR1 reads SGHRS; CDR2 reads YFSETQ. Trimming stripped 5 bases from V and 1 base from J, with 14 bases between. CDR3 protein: CASRRPGQGTDTQYF. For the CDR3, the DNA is TGCGCCAGCAGAAGGCCGGGACAAGGCACAGATACGCAGTATTTT.

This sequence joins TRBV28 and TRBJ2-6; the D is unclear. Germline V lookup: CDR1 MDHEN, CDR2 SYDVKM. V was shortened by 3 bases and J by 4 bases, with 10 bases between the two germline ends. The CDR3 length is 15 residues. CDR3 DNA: TGTGCCAGCAGTTTCCCGAGAAGAGGGGCCAACGTCCTGACTTTC. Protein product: CASSFPRRGANVLTF.